The rows below give T cell receptor beta chains drawn from one sample of a study of cytomegalovirus exposure and HLA in healthy donors. Clones were sequenced by immunoSEQ multiplex PCR, and TCRdb holds only the in-frame ones, with some missing. The table records 100,000 to 150,000 clones, around 78% of them present only once. Sample: PBMCs. Source of these receptors: a man aged 18 to 30 in good health and CMV-seropositive. The CDR3 runs from the conserved cysteine through the conserved F or W. The D gene is left open where the match is weak. Rows may omit the clone size; those that give it use once, few, many or a size class.

J	V	size	D	CDR3	DNA
TRBJ2-3	TRBV19	-	TRBD2	CASSPLAGGQADTQYF	TGTGCCAGTAGTCCTCTAGCGGGGGGGCAAGCGGATACGCAGTATTTT
TRBJ2-1	TRBV2	-	TRBD2	CASSAWPSGGRDEQFF	TGTGCCAGCAGTGCCTGGCCTAGCGGGGGGCGGGATGAGCAGTTCTTC
TRBJ1-1	TRBV29-1	-	-	CSVEGLGGPGGTEAFF	TGCAGCGTTGAAGGGTTGGGAGGCCCGGGGGGCACTGAAGCTTTCTTT
TRBJ2-7	TRBV28	-	-	CASEEGYEQYF	TGTGCCAGCGAAGAGGGATACGAGCAGTACTTC
TRBJ1-2	TRBV7-8	-	-	CASSPVGAPGPGGYTF	TGTGCCAGCAGCCCCGTTGGGGCACCCGGCCCCGGAGGCTACACCTTC
TRBJ2-7	TRBV6-5	-	TRBD2	CASSSLSGGAYEQYF	TGTGCCAGCAGTTCCCTTAGCGGGGGGGCCTACGAGCAGTACTTC
TRBJ1-3	TRBV9	-	-	CASSARTTSGNTIYF	TGTGCCAGCAGCGCGAGGACAACCTCTGGAAACACCATATATTTT
TRBJ2-5	TRBV6-1	-	TRBD1	CASSEGTGQETQYF	TGTGCCAGCAGTGAAGGGACAGGGCAAGAGACCCAGTACTTC
TRBJ1-5	TRBV6-6	few	TRBD1	CASSQEVRGKQPQHF	TGTGCCAGCAGCCAGGAAGTCAGGGGGAAGCAGCCCCAGCATTTT
TRBJ1-2	TRBV10-3	-	-	CAISESRGEGGYTF	TGTGCCATCAGTGAGTCGAGAGGGGAGGGTGGCTACACCTTC
TRBJ2-3	TRBV7-2	-	TRBD2	CASSHQLAGGLTDTQYF	TGTGCCAGCAGCCACCAACTAGCGGGGGGCCTCACAGATACGCAGTATTTT
TRBJ2-7	TRBV7-3	once	TRBD1	CASSISQGREQYF	TGTGCCAGCAGCATTTCACAGGGGCGCGAGCAGTACTTC
TRBJ1-1	TRBV14	-	-	CASSHLGSTEAFF	TGTGCCAGCAGCCATCTGGGGAGCACTGAAGCTTTCTTT
TRBJ2-1	TRBV7-8	-	TRBD2	CASSLRTSDYYNEQFF	TGTGCCAGCAGCCTTCGGACTAGCGACTACTACAATGAGCAGTTCTTC
TRBJ1-5	TRBV6-1	-	-	CASSDLFGRDRSNQPQHF	TGTGCCAGCAGTGACCTATTCGGGAGGGATCGTAGCAATCAGCCCCAGCATTTT
TRBJ1-2	TRBV4-1	-	-	CASSPKKAGAYGYTF	TGCGCCAGCAGCCCGAAGAAGGCAGGTGCCTATGGCTACACCTTC
TRBJ1-6	TRBV27	-	TRBD1	CASSYYRTGEESPLHF	TGTGCCAGCAGTTACTACAGGACAGGGGAGGAATCACCCCTCCACTTT
TRBJ2-1	TRBV2	-	-	CAFIRRVNSYNEQFF	TGTGCCTTTATACGACGGGTAAATTCCTACAATGAGCAGTTCTTC
TRBJ2-3	TRBV5-1	-	-	CASSLVRWGTDTQYF	TGCGCCAGCAGCTTAGTCAGGTGGGGCACAGATACGCAGTATTTT
TRBJ2-5	TRBV15	-	-	CATSRGAGETQYF	TGTGCCACCAGCAGAGGTGCGGGAGAGACCCAGTACTTC
TRBJ1-2	TRBV27	-	TRBD1	CASGRGQGAFGYTF	TGTGCCAGCGGGCGGGGACAGGGGGCATTCGGCTACACCTTC
TRBJ2-7	TRBV6-5	-	-	CASSYSDGGAYEQYF	TGTGCCAGCAGTTACTCCGATGGCGGAGCCTACGAGCAGTACTTC
TRBJ2-1	TRBV7-6	-	-	CASSSFQGSSYNEQFF	TGTGCCAGCAGCTCTTTTCAGGGGAGCTCCTACAATGAGCAGTTCTTC
TRBJ1-1	TRBV9	few	-	CASSVVRGFTEAFF	TGTGCCAGCAGCGTAGTCCGGGGTTTCACTGAAGCTTTCTTT
TRBJ2-6	TRBV28	-	TRBD1	CASRAMTGGFSGANVLTF	TGTGCCAGCAGAGCAATGACAGGGGGATTCTCTGGGGCCAACGTCCTGACTTTC
TRBJ2-7	TRBV11-2	-	-	CASSSPPGDIPYEQYF	TGTGCCAGCAGCTCCCCTCCCGGGGACATCCCCTACGAGCAGTACTTC
TRBJ1-4	TRBV6-5	-	-	CASARLFNGDEKLFF	TGTGCCAGCGCGAGACTCTTCAACGGGGATGAAAAACTGTTTTTT
TRBJ2-6	TRBV28	-	TRBD1	CASSLLTQGAFGANVLTF	TGTGCCAGCAGTTTATTGACACAGGGGGCCTTCGGGGCCAACGTCCTGACTTTC
TRBJ1-2	TRBV10-3	-	-	CATLDRDGGYTF	TGTGCCACCTTAGACCGGGATGGAGGCTACACCTTC
TRBJ2-4	TRBV5-4	-	TRBD2	CASSRGGAGDIQYF	TGTGCCAGCAGCCGCGGGGGGGCCGGGGACATTCAGTACTTC
TRBJ2-7	TRBV4-2	-	-	CASSQEKGGYEQYF	TGTGCCAGCAGCCAAGAGAAAGGGGGCTACGAGCAGTACTTC
TRBJ2-1	TRBV15	-	-	CATSRDRVDEQFF	TGTGCCACCAGCAGAGACAGGGTAGATGAGCAGTTCTTC
TRBJ1-5	TRBV6-1	-	-	CATDTDSPRMAQHF	TGTGCCACGGACACGGACAGCCCCCGAATGGCCCAGCATTTT
TRBJ2-3	TRBV6-1	-	TRBD2	CASSGSSGGSDTQYF	TGTGCCAGCAGTGGATCTAGCGGGGGATCAGATACGCAGTATTTT
TRBJ2-5	TRBV10-2	-	TRBD1	CASSTGQSQETQYF	TGCGCCAGCAGTACGGGACAGAGCCAAGAGACCCAGTACTTC
TRBJ2-5	TRBV7-3	-	TRBD2	CASSSLSGGEETQYF	TGTGCCAGCAGCTCACTCTCGGGGGGGGAAGAGACCCAGTACTTC
TRBJ1-5	TRBV11-2	-	-	CASSQSLTGNQPQHF	TGTGCCAGCAGCCAGTCATTAACAGGGAATCAGCCCCAGCATTTT
TRBJ2-3	TRBV5-1	-	-	CASSLGQHTDTQYF	TGCGCCAGCAGCTTGGGTCAACACACAGATACGCAGTATTTT
TRBJ1-2	TRBV7-9	-	-	CASSFQGMANYGYTF	TGTGCCAGCAGTTTCCAGGGGATGGCTAACTATGGCTACACCTTC
TRBJ1-5	TRBV1	once	-	CTRSHIWRSQPQHF	TGCACCCGCAGTCACATCTGGCGGAGTCAGCCCCAGCATTTT
TRBJ2-7	TRBV29-1	-	-	CSVVPRSRGFGEQYF	TGCAGCGTAGTCCCCAGAAGCAGGGGTTTTGGCGAGCAGTACTTC
TRBJ1-5	TRBV15	-	-	CATAGDPNQPQHF	TGTGCCACCGCGGGGGATCCCAATCAGCCCCAGCATTTT
TRBJ2-7	TRBV4-1	-	-	CASSQDRFRTNSYEQYF	TGCGCCAGCAGCCAAGATAGGTTCCGGACTAACTCCTACGAGCAGTACTTC
TRBJ2-5	TRBV27	-	-	CASSLYIGAQETQYF	TGTGCCAGCAGTTTATATATAGGGGCCCAAGAGACCCAGTACTTC
TRBJ2-5	TRBV12-5	-	TRBD1	CASGIPMTGTGQETQYF	TGTGCTAGTGGTATACCAATGACCGGGACAGGGCAAGAGACCCAGTACTTC
TRBJ2-7	TRBV5-6	-	-	CASRSFGGAFQYF	TGTGCCAGCAGGTCATTTGGGGGGGCCTTCCAGTACTTC
TRBJ1-2	TRBV5-1	-	-	CASNGVNGYGYTF	TGCGCCAGCAATGGTGTCAACGGGTATGGCTACACCTTC
TRBJ2-7	TRBV11-3	-	TRBD1	CASSLGTGDSYEQYF	TGTGCCAGCAGCTTAGGGACAGGGGACTCCTACGAGCAGTACTTC
TRBJ1-5	TRBV27	-	TRBD1	CASSPGTGGSSQPQHF	TGTGCCAGCAGTCCGGGGACAGGGGGGTCTAGTCAGCCCCAGCATTTT
TRBJ1-5	TRBV6-6	once	-	CASSFEHSNQPQHF	TGTGCCAGCAGTTTTGAGCATAGCAATCAGCCCCAGCATTTT
TRBJ1-4	TRBV5-1	-	-	CASSSTVQGEKLFF	TGCGCCAGCAGCTCGACCGTCCAGGGTGAAAAACTGTTTTTT
TRBJ2-7	TRBV12-5	-	-	CASGLAGPQGDYEQYF	TGTGCTAGTGGTTTGGCAGGACCCCAAGGGGACTACGAGCAGTACTTC
TRBJ2-7	TRBV4-1	-	TRBD1	CASSQGVRDSASYEQYF	TGCGCCAGCAGCCAAGGGGTCCGGGACAGTGCCTCCTACGAGCAGTACTTC
TRBJ1-1	TRBV7-9	-	-	CASSLTANEPGREGEAFF	TGTGCCAGCAGCTTAACCGCTAACGAACCGGGACGGGAGGGCGAAGCTTTCTTT